The 10 T cell receptor beta chains given below trace back to one sample, sequenced in a study of blood T cell repertoires in COVID-19. The assay was immunoSEQ multiplex PCR, and TCRdb's table has in-frame clones only and misses some. The table has approximately 110,000 clones, around 80% seen once; the top ten hold roughly 19%. Sequencing input: peripheral blood. These receptors came from a man between 65 and 79 years old with active or convalescent COVID-19.

The rearrangement joins TRBV6-5 to TRBJ2-7; 8 nucleotides agree with TRBD1. This CDR3 contains 14 residues. Losses at the gene ends were 4 bases for V and 1 base for J; bases not matched to a gene: 3. Germline CDR1 and CDR2: MNHEY and SVGAGI. CDR3 in amino acids: CASSSTGGSYEQYF. The CDR3 DNA follows: TGTGCCAGCAGTTCCACAGGGGGGTCCTACGAGCAGTACTTC.

The CDR3 DNA follows: TGTGCCAGCTCAATCTCTCTCACAGATACGCAGTATTTT. Protein sequence: CASSISLTDTQYF. The chain employs TRBV18 and TRBJ2-3, with no clear D. Germline V CDR1 and CDR2: KGHSH, LQKENI. Trimming took 5 bases from V and 2 from J, leaving 8 bases between them. This CDR3 has 13 residues. The complete variable domain, with remaining parts taken from reference TRBV18 and TRBJ2-3, reads NAGVMQNPRHLVRRRGQEARLRCSPMKGHSHVYWYRQLPEEGLKFMVYLQKENIIDESGMPKERFSAEFPKEGPSILRIQQVVRGDSAAYFCASSISLTDTQYFGPGTRLTVL.

The V gene is TRBV19, the J gene TRBJ1-5, with TRBD1 identical over 9 bases. CDR3 length: 16 amino acids. V trimming: 5 bases; J trimming: 7 bases; junction bases outside the gene matches: 12. CDR1 is LNHDA, CDR2 SQIVND, per germline (reference sequence). CDR3 amino acids: CASSSHTGGGYQPQHF. CDR3 sequence (DNA): TGTGCCAGTAGTTCTCACACAGGGGGCGGCTACCAGCCCCAGCATTTT.

The genes are TRBV5-1 and TRBJ1-2; 8 bases align to TRBD1. CDR1 and CDR2 (germline): SGHRS, YFSETQ. The ends lost 3 bases at V and 6 bases at J; junction bases unmatched: 7. This CDR3 is built from 14 residues. CDR3 protein: CASSSSQGANGYTF. The DNA for the CDR3 is TGCGCCAGCAGCTCCAGTCAGGGGGCGAATGGCTACACCTTC.

J is TRBJ2-5 and V is TRBV7-6; tentative D call: TRBD2 (7 bases). The V end lost 2 bases, the J end lost 0 bases, and 19 bases lay between the germline ends. Germline CDR1 and CDR2: SGHVS and FNYEAQ. The CDR3 covers 18 residues. CDR3 nucleotides: TGTGCCAGCAGCTTATTCCCGGGGGGCAACTCGTACCAAGAGACCCAGTACTTC. Residues: CASSLFPGGNSYQETQYF.

The chain is built from TRBV14 and TRBJ2-3, with 8 bases aligning to TRBD2. This CDR3 contains 13 residues. V gave up 8 bases and J gave up 1 base; unmatched junction bases: 2. CDR1 is SGHDN, CDR2 FVKESK, per germline. This chain's CDR3 is CASGLAGTDTQYF. CDR3 nucleotide sequence: TGTGCCAGCGGACTAGCAGGCACAGATACGCAGTATTTT.

The CDR3 region has the DNA TGTGCCAGCAGCTTGGCCAGGGGGGATAATTCACCCCTCCACTTT. It codes for CASSLARGDNSPLHF. This chain joins TRBV5-4 and TRBJ1-6; TRBD1 aligns across 7 bases. The CDR3 runs to 15 residues. J gave up 5 bases and V 0 bases, and 2 bases lay outside the gene matches. CDR1 and CDR2 (germline): SGHNT, YYREEE (reference sequence).

The CDR3 is CATSDTRVLYNEQFF. The CDR3 coding sequence is TGTGCCACCAGTGACACTAGGGTCCTCTACAATGAGCAGTTCTTC. This chain joins TRBV24-1 and TRBJ2-1, with a weak D call TRBD2 (5 bases). The V end was cut by 4 bases, the J end by 3 bases, with 12 bases between. The CDR3 runs to 15 residues. Germline CDR1 KGHDR, CDR2 SFDVKD.

This clone occurred a few times. At the DNA level, this CDR3 is encoded by other sequences in the same sample as well. This sequence joins TRBV5-6 and TRBJ2-2, with unresolved D. Trimming took off 3 bases at V and 4 bases at J, with 4 bases between the two ends. The CDR3 is made up of 12 amino acids. Germline loops: CDR1 SGHDT, CDR2 YYEEEE. The CDR3 DNA sequence: TGTGCCAGCAGCTCCGGCACCGGGGAGCTGTTTTTT. Protein product: CASSSGTGELFF.

The chain employs TRBV3-1 (or the pseudogene TRBV3-2) and TRBJ1-6; TRBD1 matches 7 bases. V trimming: 3 bases; J trimming: 6 bases; junction bases outside the gene matches: 2. CDR1 LGHDT and CDR2 YNNKEL come from the germline V gene (reference sequence). The CDR3 is made up of 14 amino acids. The CDR3, as DNA: TGTGCCAGCAGCCACGACAGGGCTAATTCACCCCTCCACTTT. Translation: CASSHDRANSPLHF.